Below are 23 T cell receptor beta chains sequenced from a single sample in a study of blood T cell repertoires in COVID-19. The data were produced by immunoSEQ multiplex PCR, yet TCRdb's version contains in-frame clones alone and is incomplete. The data hold fewer than 400,000 clones, with roughly nine tenths observed a single time. Sequences were obtained from peripheral blood. All receptors come from a woman aged 30 to 39 with COVID-19, enrolled during active disease.

V and J are TRBV9 and TRBJ2-2; 7 nucleotides agree with TRBD2. CDR3 size: 15 residues. Germline V lookup: CDR1 SGDLS, CDR2 YYNGEE. After removal of 4 bases from V and 5 bases from J, the junction contained 8 bases not matched to a gene. CDR3 coding DNA: TGTGCCAGCAGCACCCGCGGGAGTCCGACCGGGGAGCTGTTTTTT. Encoded protein: CASSTRGSPTGELFF.

This clone came up a few times. This CDR3 reads CASSLSDSSYNEQFF. The CDR3 DNA reads as TGTGCCAGCAGCTTATCGGACTCATCCTACAATGAGCAGTTCTTC. The chain combines TRBV7-9 with TRBJ2-1; weak D call: TRBD2 (5 bases). Germline values: CDR1 SEHNR, CDR2 FQNEAQ (reference sequence). The V end was cut by 2 bases, the J end by 1 base, with 9 bases between. The CDR3 has 15 residues.

The chain couples TRBV7-9 to TRBJ1-1, with 9 bases fitting TRBD1. V lost 3 bases to trimming and J lost 2 bases; unmatched junction nucleotides: 10. Germline lookup yields CDR1 SEHNR and CDR2 FQNEAQ (reference sequence). This CDR3 has 17 amino acids. The CDR3 here is CASSLGPGQGINTEAFF. CDR3 nucleotides: TGTGCCAGCAGCTTGGGTCCGGGACAGGGTATTAACACTGAAGCTTTCTTT.

The rearrangement joins TRBV19 to TRBJ1-5; unclear D gene. From germline, CDR1 is LNHDA and CDR2 SQIVND (reference sequence). Between the trimmed V and J ends, which lost 1 base and 0 bases, there was a span of 13 bases. This CDR3 is 17 amino acids long. The CDR3 region has the DNA TGTGCCAGTAGTATAGGGGCCTTCCGGGATAGCAATCAGCCCCAGCATTTT. It translates to CASSIGAFRDSNQPQHF.

This chain uses TRBV3-1 (or the pseudogene TRBV3-2) with TRBJ2-7, with D perhaps matching TRBD2 (5 bases). Germline assignment: CDR1 LGHDT and CDR2 YNNKEL (reference sequence). Trimming removed 4 bases from V and 5 bases from J, with 15 bases in between. The CDR3 has 14 amino acids. As DNA, the CDR3 is TGTGCCAGCAGCCCCCGACTAAACCCAGACGAGCAGTACTTC. Translated: CASSPRLNPDEQYF.

The chain has TRBV7-2 and TRBJ2-7, with a weak D call TRBD1 (6 bases). CDR1 SGHTA and CDR2 FQGNSA come from the germline V gene. Between the trimmed V and J ends, which lost 1 base and 2 bases, there was a span of 12 bases. The CDR3 runs to 15 residues. The CDR3 spells CASSLVGDTTYEQYF. The CDR3 coding sequence is TGTGCCAGCAGCTTAGTTGGGGACACCACCTACGAGCAGTACTTC.

The chain uses TRBV2 and TRBJ1-1, with D unclear. The germline V gene has CDR1 SNHLY and CDR2 FYNNEI. The CDR3 contains 14 residues. V lost 3 bases and J lost 4, with 12 bases in between. The CDR3 nucleotides read TGTGCCAGCAGTGATCTACCAGAGGGCACTGAAGCTTTCTTT. It codes for CASSDLPEGTEAFF.

This CDR3 is CAITPGQEETQYF. CDR3 sequence (DNA): TGTGCCATCACCCCGGGACAAGAAGAGACCCAGTACTTC. The V gene is TRBV10-3, the J gene TRBJ2-5, with D maybe TRBD1 (6 bases). This CDR3 is built from 13 residues. Trimming removed 7 bases from V and 3 bases from J, with 12 bases in between. CDR1 and CDR2 from the germline V gene are ENHRY and SYGVKD.

This clone was observed a single time. This chain's CDR3 is CAWSGNNQAPQYF. Written as DNA, the CDR3 is TGTGCCTGGAGTGGGAACAACCAAGCGCCCCAGTACTTC. The gene calls are TRBV30 and TRBJ2-5; D not resolved. V was clipped by 1 base and J by 9 bases, with 15 bases between them. Germline V gene lookup returns CDR1 GTSNPN and CDR2 SVGIG (reference sequence). This CDR3 comprises 13 residues.

The rearrangement joins TRBV5-1 to TRBJ1-4; 8 bases align to TRBD1. Germline CDR1 reads SGHRS; CDR2 reads YFSETQ. V shed 7 bases and J 0 bases; nucleotides not matched to a gene: 2. This CDR3 comprises 14 residues. The chain's CDR3 is CASRDRPTNEKLFF. Here the CDR3 DNA reads TGCGCCAGCCGGGACAGGCCAACTAATGAAAAACTGTTTTTT.

The chain uses TRBV21-1 and TRBJ2-1; the table assigns TRBD2, which was not confirmed against the DNA. TRBV21-1 is classified as a pseudogene. The CDR3 extends over 15 amino acids. The CDR3: CASSNGTPTHNEQFF. CDR3 nucleotides: TGTGCCAGCAGCAATGGGACTCCCACCCACAATGAGCAGTTCTTC.

Regarding this clone: This CDR3 is also generated by other DNA sequences in the sample. CDR3 residues: CATSDFGTEAFF. The CDR3 DNA sequence: TGTGCCACCAGTGATTTCGGGACAGAGGCTTTCTTT. The chain couples TRBV24-1 to TRBJ1-1, with TRBD1 matching 7 bases. Trimming removed 1 base from V and 11 bases from J; junction bases left unmatched: 3. The CDR3 spans 12 residues. Germline CDR1 reads KGHDR; CDR2 reads SFDVKD.

This clone has just one count. The chain employs TRBV11-2 and TRBJ2-7, with 7 bases lining up with TRBD1. This CDR3 contains 15 residues. V lost 3 bases, J lost 2 bases, and 7 bases stayed unmatched. Looked up from germline, CDR1 is SGHAT and CDR2 is FQNNGV. CDR3 in amino acids: CASSFTSGQAYEQYF. CDR3 nucleotides: TGTGCCAGCAGCTTCACCTCCGGACAGGCCTACGAGCAGTACTTC. Supplemented by reference TRBV11-2 and TRBJ2-7, the full variable domain reads EAGVAQSPRYKIIEKRQSVAFWCNPISGHATLYWYQQILGQGPKLLIQFQNNGVVDDSQLPKDRFSAERLKGVDSTLKIQPAKLEDSAVYLCASSFTSGQAYEQYFGPGTRLTVT.

In its sample, this clone was seen once. This chain joins TRBV30 and TRBJ1-2, with 7 bases matching TRBD1. Germline CDR1 and CDR2: GTSNPN and SVGIG (reference sequence). The CDR3 is 14 residues long. Trimming removed 0 bases from V and 2 bases from J; junction bases left unmatched: 3. CDR3 loop: CAWSVRQGNYGYTF. CDR3 coding DNA: TGTGCCTGGAGTGTGAGACAGGGAAACTATGGCTACACCTTC.

V and J are TRBV5-5 and TRBJ2-2; maybe TRBD2 (5 bases). V shed 0 bases and J shed 11 bases, with 14 bases lying between them. This CDR3 region has 14 residues. Germline V CDR1 and CDR2: SGHKS, YYEKEE (reference sequence). The CDR3 bases are TGTGCCAGCAGCTTGGGTAGCGTTAGGCCCGAGCTGTTTTTT. Residues: CASSLGSVRPELFF.

The rearrangement joins TRBV19 to TRBJ1-2; 7 bases align to TRBD1. Germline V CDR1 and CDR2: LNHDA, SQIVND (reference sequence). This CDR3 has 13 amino acids. J lost 4 bases, V lost 7 bases, and 6 bases had no gene match. CDR3 amino acids: CASNPTGPYGYTF. Written as DNA, the CDR3 is TGTGCCAGTAACCCGACAGGGCCCTATGGCTACACCTTC.

The chain carries TRBV6-6 and TRBJ1-5; 8 bases fit TRBD1. CDR3 size: 15 residues. The V gene end was trimmed by 6 bases and the J gene end by 4 bases; junction bases not matched to a gene: 8. CDR1 is MNHNY, CDR2 SVGAGI, per germline (reference sequence). CDR3 DNA sequence: TGTGCCAGCAGGGAGGAGCGACAGGGGAATCAGCCCCAGCATTTT. Translated: CASREERQGNQPQHF.

The chain links TRBV18 to TRBJ2-5, with D possibly matching TRBD2 (5 bases). This CDR3 region has 14 residues. With 2 bases removed from V and 2 bases from J, the gap between germline ends came to 9 bases. Germline CDR1 reads KGHSH; CDR2 reads LQKENI. The CDR3 nucleotides read TGTGCCAGCTCACCAGAGGGTAAACAAGAGACCCAGTACTTC. Translation: CASSPEGKQETQYF.

This chain uses TRBV19 with TRBJ1-1; 8 nucleotides line up with TRBD1. This CDR3 region has 13 residues. Germline CDR1 is LNHDA and CDR2 is SQIVND (reference sequence). With 6 bases clipped from V and 4 bases from J, the junction kept 4 bases outside the gene matches. In DNA, the CDR3 is TGTGCCAGTAGCACAGGGGGTGGCACTGAAGCTTTCTTT. This encodes CASSTGGGTEAFF.

J is TRBJ1-4 and V is TRBV18, with D uncertain. V lost 3 bases to trimming and J lost 0 bases, with 11 bases between them. Germline lookup yields CDR1 KGHSH and CDR2 LQKENI. The CDR3 spans 16 residues. CDR3 sequence (DNA): TGTGCCAGCTCACCCGGTGTGGGAGCAACTAATGAAAAACTGTTTTTT. Protein: CASSPGVGATNEKLFF.

The chain carries TRBV2 and TRBJ2-5; 10 positions match TRBD1. Germline lookup yields CDR1 SNHLY and CDR2 FYNNEI. This CDR3 comprises 14 residues. With 8 bases clipped from V and 5 bases from J, the junction kept 8 bases outside the gene matches. This CDR3 is CASDGTGVGETQYF. CDR3 nucleotide sequence: TGTGCCAGCGACGGGACAGGGGTAGGGGAGACCCAGTACTTC.

On this clone: Additional DNA sequences in this sample encode the identical CDR3. CDR3 DNA: TGTGCCTGGAGTCTCGGGACTGAAGCTTTCTTT. This translates into CAWSLGTEAFF. The chain employs TRBV30 and TRBJ1-1; no clear D. With 2 bases removed from V and 5 bases from J, the gap between germline ends came to 6 bases. CDR1 and CDR2 (germline): GTSNPN, SVGIG (reference sequence). This CDR3 contains 11 residues.

V usage is TRBV28 and J usage is TRBJ1-1; tentative D call: TRBD1 (6 bases). This CDR3 spans 13 amino acids. CDR1 and CDR2 from the germline V gene are MDHEN and SYDVKM. V gave up 7 bases and J gave up 7 bases, with 16 bases separating them. The CDR3 is CASTRPTGIEAFF. The CDR3 DNA follows: TGTGCCAGCACCAGACCTACAGGGATTGAAGCTTTCTTT.